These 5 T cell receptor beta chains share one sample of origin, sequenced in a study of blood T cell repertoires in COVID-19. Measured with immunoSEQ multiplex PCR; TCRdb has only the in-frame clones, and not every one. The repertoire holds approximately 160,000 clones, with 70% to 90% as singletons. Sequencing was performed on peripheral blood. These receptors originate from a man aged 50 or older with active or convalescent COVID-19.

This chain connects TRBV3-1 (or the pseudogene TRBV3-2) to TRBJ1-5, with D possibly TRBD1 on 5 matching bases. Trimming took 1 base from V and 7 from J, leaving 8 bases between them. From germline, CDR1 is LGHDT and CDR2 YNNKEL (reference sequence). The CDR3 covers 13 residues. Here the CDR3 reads CASSQVAGQPQHF. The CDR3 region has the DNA TGTGCCAGCAGCCAAGTGGCAGGGCAGCCCCAGCATTTT.

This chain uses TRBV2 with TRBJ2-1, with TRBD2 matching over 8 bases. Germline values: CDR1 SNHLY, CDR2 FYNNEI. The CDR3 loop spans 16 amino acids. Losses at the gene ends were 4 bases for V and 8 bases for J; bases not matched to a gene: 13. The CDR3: CASSGSGVTSVDEQFF. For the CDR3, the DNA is TGTGCCAGCAGTGGTAGCGGGGTGACTTCCGTGGATGAGCAGTTCTTC.

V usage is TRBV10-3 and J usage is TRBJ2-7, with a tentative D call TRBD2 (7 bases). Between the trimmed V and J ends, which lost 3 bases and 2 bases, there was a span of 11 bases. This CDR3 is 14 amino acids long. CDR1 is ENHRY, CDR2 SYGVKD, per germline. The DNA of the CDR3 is TGTGCCATCAGTGATGTGGGGGGGCCCTACGAGCAGTACTTC. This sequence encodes CAISDVGGPYEQYF.

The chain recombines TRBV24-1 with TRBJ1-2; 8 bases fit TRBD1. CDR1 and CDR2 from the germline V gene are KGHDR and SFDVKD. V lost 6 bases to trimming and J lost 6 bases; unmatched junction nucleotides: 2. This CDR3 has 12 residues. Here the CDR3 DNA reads TGTGCCACCAGTCACAGGGGGAATGGCTACACCTTC. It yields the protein CATSHRGNGYTF.

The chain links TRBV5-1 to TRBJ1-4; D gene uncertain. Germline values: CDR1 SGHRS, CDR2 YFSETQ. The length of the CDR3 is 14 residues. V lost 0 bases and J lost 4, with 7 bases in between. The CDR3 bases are TGCGCCAGCAGCTTGGGGCCGATTAATGAAAAACTGTTTTTT. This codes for CASSLGPINEKLFF.